This is a list of T cell receptor beta chains from one sample in a study of a mutant IDH1 vaccine in newly diagnosed glioma. Repertoires were generated with immunoSEQ multiplex PCR, while TCRdb's copy carries only in-frame clones and drops some. The table includes approximately 70,000 clones, approximately 84% detected once. These receptors have no identified antigens. The input for sequencing was PBMCs, taken from a glioma patient whose treatment included an IDH1 peptide vaccine. Every receptor here comes from a man younger than 35 with glioma. Both conserved end residues are part of each CDR3. D genes are given only for firm matches. Clone size is given for some rows only: seen once, a few or many times, or a class if the clone is expanded.

cdr3_length: 13
clone_size: NA
j_call: TRBJ2-5
v_call: TRBV28
d_call: NA
cdr3_aa: CASSFLYQETQYF
cdr3_nt: TGTGCCAGCAGTTTTTTGTACCAAGAGACCCAGTACTTC

cdr3_length: 15
clone_size: NA
j_call: TRBJ1-3
v_call: TRBV28
d_call: NA
cdr3_aa: CASQPGQTLGNTIYF
cdr3_nt: TGTGCCAGCCAACCCGGACAGACCTTGGGAAACACCATATATTTT

cdr3_length: 14
clone_size: NA
j_call: TRBJ2-7
v_call: TRBV29-1
d_call: NA
cdr3_aa: CSVEGWGAPYEQYF
cdr3_nt: TGCAGCGTTGAAGGGTGGGGGGCCCCCTACGAGCAGTACTTC

cdr3_length: 14
clone_size: NA
j_call: TRBJ1-1
v_call: TRBV7-9
d_call: NA
cdr3_aa: CASSAISWNTEAFF
cdr3_nt: TGTGCCAGCAGCGCAATATCGTGGAACACTGAAGCTTTCTTT

cdr3_length: 10
clone_size: NA
j_call: TRBJ1-1
v_call: TRBV30
d_call: TRBD1
cdr3_aa: CAWTQGTAFF
cdr3_nt: TGTGCCTGGACACAGGGGACAGCTTTCTTT

cdr3_length: 14
clone_size: NA
j_call: TRBJ1-2
v_call: TRBV27
d_call: TRBD1
cdr3_aa: CASSPRQGASGYTF
cdr3_nt: TGTGCCAGTAGCCCCCGACAGGGGGCCAGCGGCTACACCTTC

cdr3_length: 14
clone_size: NA
j_call: TRBJ2-2
v_call: TRBV7-8
d_call: NA
cdr3_aa: CASSLAGGTGELFF
cdr3_nt: TGTGCCAGCAGCTTAGCGGGAGGAACCGGGGAGCTGTTTTTT

cdr3_length: 14
clone_size: few
j_call: TRBJ1-1
v_call: TRBV9
d_call: NA
cdr3_aa: CASSVEVRGTEAFF
cdr3_nt: TGTGCCAGCAGCGTAGAAGTAAGGGGCACTGAAGCTTTCTTT

cdr3_length: 13
clone_size: few
j_call: TRBJ1-2
v_call: TRBV2
d_call: NA
cdr3_aa: CASRVQALYGYTF
cdr3_nt: TGTGCCAGCAGGGTACAGGCGCTCTATGGCTACACCTTC

cdr3_length: 15
clone_size: NA
j_call: TRBJ2-7
v_call: TRBV6-5
d_call: NA
cdr3_aa: CASSWMPRGPYEQYF
cdr3_nt: TGTGCCAGCAGTTGGATGCCTCGAGGGCCCTACGAGCAGTACTTC

cdr3_length: 8
clone_size: NA
j_call: TRBJ1-2
v_call: TRBV7-9
d_call: NA
cdr3_aa: CASSLAGF
cdr3_nt: TGTGCCAGCAGCTTAGCGGGCTTC

cdr3_length: 14
clone_size: NA
j_call: TRBJ1-4
v_call: TRBV6-6
d_call: NA
cdr3_aa: CASSPPGTNEKLFF
cdr3_nt: TGTGCCAGCAGCCCTCCAGGGACTAATGAAAAACTGTTTTTT

cdr3_length: 13
clone_size: once
j_call: TRBJ2-7
v_call: TRBV27
d_call: NA
cdr3_aa: CASSRSGVYEQYF
cdr3_nt: TGTGCCAGCTCCCGTTCGGGGGTCTACGAGCAGTACTTC

cdr3_length: 15
clone_size: NA
j_call: TRBJ2-5
v_call: TRBV4-2
d_call: TRBD2
cdr3_aa: CASSQKGSGGETQYF
cdr3_nt: TGTGCCAGCAGCCAGAAAGGGAGCGGGGGGGAGACCCAGTACTTC

cdr3_length: 13
clone_size: few
j_call: TRBJ1-2
v_call: TRBV16
d_call: NA
cdr3_aa: CASSTGLENGYTF
cdr3_nt: TGTGCCAGCAGCACCGGCCTGGAGAATGGCTACACCTTC

cdr3_length: 12
clone_size: NA
j_call: TRBJ1-5
v_call: TRBV6-6
d_call: NA
cdr3_aa: CASSYPTQPQHF
cdr3_nt: TGTGCCAGCAGTTACCCTACTCAGCCCCAGCATTTT

cdr3_length: 19
clone_size: NA
j_call: TRBJ1-4
v_call: TRBV7-2
d_call: TRBD1
cdr3_aa: CASSLAPGRGRSGSEKLFF
cdr3_nt: TGTGCCAGCAGCTTAGCGCCGGGCAGGGGGCGATCGGGGAGTGAAAAACTGTTTTTT

cdr3_length: 18
clone_size: NA
j_call: TRBJ1-2
v_call: TRBV4-2
d_call: NA
cdr3_aa: CASSQVGILRESDYGYTF
cdr3_nt: TGTGCCAGCAGCCAAGTAGGCATCTTGAGAGAGAGCGACTATGGCTACACCTTC

cdr3_length: 15
clone_size: NA
j_call: TRBJ2-1
v_call: TRBV19
d_call: TRBD2
cdr3_aa: CASSILAGGHNEQFF
cdr3_nt: TGTGCCAGTAGTATACTAGCGGGGGGTCACAATGAGCAGTTCTTC

cdr3_length: 13
clone_size: NA
j_call: TRBJ1-2
v_call: TRBV10-3
d_call: NA
cdr3_aa: CAISESQAYGYTF
cdr3_nt: TGTGCCATCAGTGAGTCGCAGGCCTATGGCTACACCTTC

cdr3_length: 16
clone_size: NA
j_call: TRBJ1-3
v_call: TRBV5-1
d_call: NA
cdr3_aa: CASSRAQGSSGNTIYF
cdr3_nt: TGCGCCAGCAGCCGCGCACAGGGTAGCTCTGGAAACACCATATATTTT

cdr3_length: 13
clone_size: once
j_call: TRBJ2-7
v_call: TRBV28
d_call: NA
cdr3_aa: CASTRGRSYEQYF
cdr3_nt: TGTGCCAGCACGAGGGGACGCTCCTACGAGCAGTACTTC

cdr3_length: 18
clone_size: few
j_call: TRBJ1-4
v_call: TRBV7-6
d_call: NA
cdr3_aa: CASSLDPVGGNTGEKLFF
cdr3_nt: TGTGCCAGCAGCTTAGATCCGGTGGGGGGGAACACGGGTGAAAAACTGTTTTTT

cdr3_length: 16
clone_size: NA
j_call: TRBJ2-3
v_call: TRBV4-1
d_call: NA
cdr3_aa: CASSRDIPSDPYTQYF
cdr3_nt: TGCGCCAGCAGCCGGGACATTCCGTCAGACCCTTATACGCAGTATTTT

cdr3_length: 16
clone_size: NA
j_call: TRBJ2-7
v_call: TRBV9
d_call: TRBD2
cdr3_aa: CASSVGMTSGRYEQYF
cdr3_nt: TGTGCCAGCAGCGTAGGGATGACTAGCGGGCGCTACGAGCAGTACTTC

cdr3_length: 14
clone_size: NA
j_call: TRBJ1-5
v_call: TRBV27
d_call: TRBD1
cdr3_aa: CASSRGTLNQPQHF
cdr3_nt: TGTGCCAGCAGCAGGGGGACATTGAATCAGCCCCAGCATTTT

cdr3_length: 14
clone_size: NA
j_call: TRBJ2-7
v_call: TRBV9
d_call: NA
cdr3_aa: CASSVGYAVYEQYF
cdr3_nt: TGTGCCAGCAGCGTAGGTTACGCCGTCTACGAGCAGTACTTC

cdr3_length: 14
clone_size: NA
j_call: TRBJ1-1
v_call: TRBV19
d_call: NA
cdr3_aa: CASSIGGVNTEAFF
cdr3_nt: TGTGCCAGTAGTATTGGGGGAGTGAACACTGAAGCTTTCTTT

cdr3_length: 18
clone_size: NA
j_call: TRBJ1-1
v_call: TRBV9
d_call: NA
cdr3_aa: CASSTIPPVLVGGAEAFF
cdr3_nt: TGTGCCAGCAGCACTATCCCGCCGGTCCTGGTCGGGGGGGCTGAAGCTTTCTTT

cdr3_length: 14
clone_size: NA
j_call: TRBJ2-3
v_call: TRBV6-6
d_call: NA
cdr3_aa: CASSPRGDTDTQYF
cdr3_nt: TGTGCCAGCAGCCCCCGCGGGGACACAGATACGCAGTATTTT

cdr3_length: 15
clone_size: NA
j_call: TRBJ1-4
v_call: TRBV7-9
d_call: NA
cdr3_aa: CASTNSRGVREKLFF
cdr3_nt: TGTGCCAGCACCAATTCCCGGGGTGTCCGGGAAAAACTGTTTTTT

cdr3_length: 17
clone_size: few
j_call: TRBJ1-1
v_call: TRBV4-2
d_call: NA
cdr3_aa: CASSQVGGANTNTEAFF
cdr3_nt: TGTGCCAGCAGCCAAGTTGGAGGGGCCAACACAAACACTGAAGCTTTCTTT

cdr3_length: 15
clone_size: NA
j_call: TRBJ1-2
v_call: TRBV5-4
d_call: NA
cdr3_aa: CASSLRPDSNYGYTF
cdr3_nt: TGTGCCAGCAGCTTGCGTCCGGACAGCAACTATGGCTACACCTTC

cdr3_length: 11
clone_size: NA
j_call: TRBJ2-5
v_call: TRBV30
d_call: NA
cdr3_aa: CAWSSEETQYF
cdr3_nt: TGTGCCTGGAGCAGCGAGGAGACCCAGTACTTC

cdr3_length: 13
clone_size: NA
j_call: TRBJ2-1
v_call: TRBV2
d_call: NA
cdr3_aa: CASNLGGENEQFF
cdr3_nt: TGTGCCAGCAATCTAGGGGGGGAAAATGAGCAGTTCTTC

cdr3_length: 14
clone_size: NA
j_call: TRBJ2-5
v_call: TRBV7-9
d_call: NA
cdr3_aa: CASSLDGSDQTQYF
cdr3_nt: TGTGCCAGCAGCTTAGACGGGTCCGATCAGACCCAGTACTTC

cdr3_length: 14
clone_size: NA
j_call: TRBJ2-7
v_call: TRBV6-6
d_call: NA
cdr3_aa: CASSYPSETYEQYF
cdr3_nt: TGTGCCAGCAGTTACCCTAGCGAGACCTACGAGCAGTACTTC

cdr3_length: 19
clone_size: NA
j_call: TRBJ1-3
v_call: TRBV4-2
d_call: TRBD1
cdr3_aa: CASSQAPPRRQGAGNTIYF
cdr3_nt: TGTGCCAGCAGCCAAGCCCCCCCTAGAAGACAGGGGGCAGGAAACACCATATATTTT

cdr3_length: 14
clone_size: NA
j_call: TRBJ2-3
v_call: TRBV29-1
d_call: NA
cdr3_aa: CSVVDSWGTDTQYF
cdr3_nt: TGCAGCGTTGTGGACTCTTGGGGCACAGATACGCAGTATTTT

cdr3_length: 13
clone_size: NA
j_call: TRBJ2-2
v_call: TRBV25-1
d_call: NA
cdr3_aa: CASSYRYTGELFF
cdr3_nt: TGTGCCAGCAGCTACAGGTACACCGGGGAGCTGTTTTTT

cdr3_length: 15
clone_size: NA
j_call: TRBJ1-5
v_call: TRBV19
d_call: TRBD1
cdr3_aa: CASETGGHNGQPQHF
cdr3_nt: TGTGCCAGTGAAACAGGGGGCCACAACGGGCAGCCCCAGCATTTT

cdr3_length: 13
clone_size: NA
j_call: TRBJ1-2
v_call: TRBV28
d_call: NA
cdr3_aa: CASSRDPWEGYTF
cdr3_nt: TGTGCCAGCAGTCGGGACCCCTGGGAGGGCTACACCTTC

cdr3_length: 13
clone_size: NA
j_call: TRBJ1-5
v_call: TRBV28
d_call: NA
cdr3_aa: CASRGNPHQPQHF
cdr3_nt: TGTGCCAGCAGAGGGAATCCCCACCAGCCCCAGCATTTT

cdr3_length: 18
clone_size: NA
j_call: TRBJ1-1
v_call: TRBV7-9
d_call: TRBD1
cdr3_aa: CASSPSRISGGLNTEAFF
cdr3_nt: TGTGCCAGCAGCCCTTCTCGCATTTCAGGGGGCCTTAACACTGAAGCTTTCTTT

cdr3_length: 13
clone_size: NA
j_call: TRBJ1-1
v_call: TRBV19
d_call: NA
cdr3_aa: CASRGTVNTEAFF
cdr3_nt: TGTGCCAGTAGGGGGACGGTGAACACTGAAGCTTTCTTT

cdr3_length: 12
clone_size: NA
j_call: TRBJ1-1
v_call: TRBV28
d_call: NA
cdr3_aa: CASSFQTTEAFF
cdr3_nt: TGTGCCAGCAGTTTTCAGACCACTGAAGCTTTCTTT

cdr3_length: 16
clone_size: NA
j_call: TRBJ2-2
v_call: TRBV11-3
d_call: TRBD1
cdr3_aa: CASSIGRGRGTGELFF
cdr3_nt: TGTGCCAGCAGTATAGGAAGGGGGCGAGGGACCGGGGAGCTGTTTTTT

cdr3_length: 15
clone_size: NA
j_call: TRBJ1-3
v_call: TRBV7-9
d_call: NA
cdr3_aa: CASSLAGFTGNTIYF
cdr3_nt: TGTGCCAGCAGCTTAGCGGGTTTTACTGGAAACACCATATATTTT

cdr3_length: 15
clone_size: NA
j_call: TRBJ1-3
v_call: TRBV28
d_call: NA
cdr3_aa: CASSFVGSYGNTIYF
cdr3_nt: TGTGCCAGCAGTTTTGTAGGCAGCTACGGAAACACCATATATTTT

cdr3_length: 15
clone_size: NA
j_call: TRBJ1-3
v_call: TRBV11-2
d_call: TRBD1
cdr3_aa: CASSLAGTDRNTIYF
cdr3_nt: TGTGCCAGCAGCTTAGCCGGGACAGACCGAAACACCATATATTTT

cdr3_length: 15
clone_size: NA
j_call: TRBJ1-2
v_call: TRBV7-9
d_call: TRBD1
cdr3_aa: CASSPGTGGTNGYTF
cdr3_nt: TGTGCCAGCAGCCCCGGGACAGGGGGGACGAATGGCTACACCTTC

cdr3_length: 15
clone_size: NA
j_call: TRBJ1-1
v_call: TRBV4-2
d_call: NA
cdr3_aa: CASSQVAGAGAEAFF
cdr3_nt: TGTGCCAGCAGCCAAGTGGCCGGGGCAGGGGCTGAAGCTTTCTTT

cdr3_length: 16
clone_size: NA
j_call: TRBJ1-5
v_call: TRBV6-5
d_call: TRBD1
cdr3_aa: CASSSLRTGNNQPQHF
cdr3_nt: TGTGCCAGCAGTTCCCTCCGGACAGGGAACAATCAGCCCCAGCATTTT

cdr3_length: 11
clone_size: NA
j_call: TRBJ2-7
v_call: TRBV20-1
d_call: NA
cdr3_aa: CSARRRGAGYF
cdr3_nt: TGCAGTGCCCGAAGAAGGGGCGCGGGGTACTTC

cdr3_length: 13
clone_size: few
j_call: TRBJ2-7
v_call: TRBV9
d_call: TRBD2
cdr3_aa: CASSVMTSSEQYF
cdr3_nt: TGTGCCAGCAGCGTGATGACTAGCAGCGAGCAGTACTTC

cdr3_length: 14
clone_size: NA
j_call: TRBJ1-2
v_call: TRBV7-2
d_call: NA
cdr3_aa: CASSFQGFNYGYTF
cdr3_nt: TGTGCCAGCAGCTTTCAGGGATTTAACTATGGCTACACCTTC

cdr3_length: 12
clone_size: NA
j_call: TRBJ2-7
v_call: TRBV4-1
d_call: NA
cdr3_aa: CASSQGSSEQYF
cdr3_nt: TGCGCCAGCAGCCAGGGAAGCAGCGAGCAGTACTTC